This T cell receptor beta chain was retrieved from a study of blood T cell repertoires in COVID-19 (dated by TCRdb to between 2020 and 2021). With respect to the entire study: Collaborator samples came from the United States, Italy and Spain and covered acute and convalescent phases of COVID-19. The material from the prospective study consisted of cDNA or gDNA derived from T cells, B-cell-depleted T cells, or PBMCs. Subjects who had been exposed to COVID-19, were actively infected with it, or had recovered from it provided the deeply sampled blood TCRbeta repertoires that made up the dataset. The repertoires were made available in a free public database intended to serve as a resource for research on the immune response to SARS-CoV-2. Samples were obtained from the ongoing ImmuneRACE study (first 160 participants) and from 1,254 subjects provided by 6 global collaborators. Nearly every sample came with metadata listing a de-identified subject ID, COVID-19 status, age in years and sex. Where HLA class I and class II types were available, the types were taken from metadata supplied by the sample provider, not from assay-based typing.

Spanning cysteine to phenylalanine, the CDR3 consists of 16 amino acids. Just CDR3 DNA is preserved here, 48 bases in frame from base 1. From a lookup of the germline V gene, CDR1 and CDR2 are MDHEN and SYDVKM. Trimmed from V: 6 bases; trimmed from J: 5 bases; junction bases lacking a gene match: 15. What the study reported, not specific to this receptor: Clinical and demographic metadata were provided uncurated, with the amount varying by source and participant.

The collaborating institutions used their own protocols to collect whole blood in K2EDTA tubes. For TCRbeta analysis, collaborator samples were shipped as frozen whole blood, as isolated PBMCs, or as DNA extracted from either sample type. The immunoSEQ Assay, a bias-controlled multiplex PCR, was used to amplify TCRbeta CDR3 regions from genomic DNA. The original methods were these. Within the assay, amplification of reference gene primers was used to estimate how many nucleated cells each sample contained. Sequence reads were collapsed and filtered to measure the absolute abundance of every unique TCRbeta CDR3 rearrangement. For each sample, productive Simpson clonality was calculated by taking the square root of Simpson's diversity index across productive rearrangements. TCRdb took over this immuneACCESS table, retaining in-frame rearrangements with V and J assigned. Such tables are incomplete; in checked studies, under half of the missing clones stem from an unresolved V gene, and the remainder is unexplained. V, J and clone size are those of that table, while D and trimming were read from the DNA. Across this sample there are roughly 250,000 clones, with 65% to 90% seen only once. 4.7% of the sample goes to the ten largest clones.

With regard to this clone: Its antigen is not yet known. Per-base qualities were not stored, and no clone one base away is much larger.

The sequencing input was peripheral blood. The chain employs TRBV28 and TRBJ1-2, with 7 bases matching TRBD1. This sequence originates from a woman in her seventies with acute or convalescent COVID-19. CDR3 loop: CASSFGPATGRYGYTF. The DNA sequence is TGTGCCAGCAGCTTTGGACCAGCGACAGGGAGGTATGGCTACACCTTC.